The rows below give T cell receptor beta chains drawn from one sample of a study of blood T cell repertoires in COVID-19. The repertoire was sequenced with immunoSEQ multiplex PCR; TCRdb's copy has only in-frame clones and lacks some. The table shows about 240,000 clones, with roughly nine tenths occurring only once. The sequenced sample was peripheral blood. Receptor source: a man between 60 and 75 years old who had recovered from COVID-19. CDR3s include the opening cysteine and the closing phenylalanine or tryptophan. D genes are given only for firm matches. Only some rows state a clone size, as once, few, many or a class for expanded clones.

TRBJ1-1,TRBV14,.,.,CASSQALPGTEAFF,TGTGCCAGCAGCCAAGCCCTCCCCGGCACTGAAGCTTTCTTT
TRBJ2-2,TRBV9,.,once,CASSAAAGELFF,TGTGCCAGCAGCGCGGCGGCCGGGGAGCTGTTTTTT
TRBJ2-3,TRBV4-2,TRBD2,few,CASSQDLSPGLAQYF,TGTGCCAGCAGCCAGGACCTCTCACCGGGACTAGCGCAGTATTTT
TRBJ1-3,TRBV11-2,.,.,CASSPSTTGNTIYF,TGTGCCAGCAGCCCTAGTACAACTGGAAACACCATATATTTT
TRBJ2-7,TRBV18,TRBD1,.,CASSPGTAYEQYF,TGTGCCAGCTCCCCCGGGACAGCCTACGAGCAGTACTTC
TRBJ2-7,TRBV9,.,.,CASTPDASVTYEQYF,TGTGCCAGCACCCCCGATGCTAGCGTCACCTACGAGCAGTACTTC
TRBJ2-1,TRBV10-3,.,.,CAIREQPDNEQFF,TGTGCCATCCGGGAGCAGCCCGACAATGAGCAGTTCTTC
TRBJ2-3,TRBV9,TRBD2,.,CASSVASGAVTDTQYF,TGTGCCAGCAGCGTAGCGAGCGGGGCGGTCACAGATACGCAGTATTTT
TRBJ2-3,TRBV27,.,.,CASRPTGEGATQYF,TGTGCCAGCAGACCGACAGGGGAGGGTGCTACGCAGTATTTT
TRBJ2-5,TRBV6-5,TRBD2,.,CASTDLAGGQETQYF,TGTGCCAGCACCGACCTAGCGGGGGGGCAAGAGACCCAGTACTTC
TRBJ1-1,TRBV12-5,.,.,CASGFLGAGTEAFF,TGTGCTAGTGGTTTTCTGGGGGCTGGAACTGAAGCTTTCTTT
TRBJ2-3,TRBV18,TRBD2,few,CASSPRLAGGGDTQYF,TGTGCCAGCTCACCTCGACTAGCGGGGGGAGGAGATACGCAGTATTTT
TRBJ2-3,TRBV19,TRBD2,.,CASSVSGGATDTQYF,TGTGCCAGTAGTGTTAGCGGGGGAGCAACAGATACGCAGTATTTT
TRBJ2-5,TRBV5-5,TRBD2,.,CASRLRGGETQYF,TGTGCCAGCAGGTTGCGGGGGGGTGAGACCCAGTACTTC
TRBJ2-2,TRBV6-5,TRBD1,.,CASSYKGQGMTGELFF,TGTGCCAGCAGTTACAAAGGACAGGGAATGACCGGGGAGCTGTTTTTT
TRBJ2-2,TRBV25-1,.,.,CASSRSVANTGELFF,TGTGCCAGCTCCCGCTCGGTGGCGAACACCGGGGAGCTGTTTTTT
TRBJ2-7,TRBV5-1,.,once,CASSSTANYEQYF,TGCGCCAGCAGCTCCACAGCAAACTACGAGCAGTACTTC
TRBJ2-2,TRBV11-1,.,.,CASSLAQGGTGELFF,TGTGCCAGCAGCTTAGCGCAGGGCGGCACCGGGGAGCTGTTTTTT
TRBJ2-1,TRBV11-2,.,.,CASSQEGISPYNEQFF,TGTGCCAGCAGCCAAGAGGGCATCAGCCCCTACAATGAGCAGTTCTTC
TRBJ1-1,TRBV5-5,.,.,CASSRTVGVNTEAFF,TGTGCCAGCAGCCGGACAGTTGGGGTGAACACTGAAGCTTTCTTT
TRBJ1-2,TRBV28,TRBD1,.,CASRTGGAYGYTF,TGTGCCAGCAGGACAGGGGGCGCGTATGGCTACACCTTC
TRBJ1-5,TRBV10-3,.,.,CAIGDRALGGGQPQHF,TGTGCCATCGGGGACCGCGCCTTGGGGGGTGGCCAGCCCCAGCATTTT
TRBJ1-5,TRBV24-1,.,.,CATSDSGYQPQHF,TGTGCCACCAGTGATTCAGGGTACCAGCCCCAGCATTTT
TRBJ2-7,TRBV5-1,TRBD2,.,CASSPYLAGGNYEQYF,TGCGCCAGCAGCCCCTACTTAGCGGGGGGCAACTACGAGCAGTACTTC
TRBJ2-5,TRBV7-2,TRBD2,.,CASSRGTSREWETQYF,TGTGCCAGCAGCCGCGGGACTAGCAGGGAATGGGAGACCCAGTACTTC
TRBJ2-3,TRBV6-5,TRBD1,.,CASSFQGVASTDTQYF,TGTGCCAGCAGTTTCCAGGGGGTAGCTAGCACAGATACGCAGTATTTT
TRBJ1-2,TRBV6-5,.,.,CASGHSYNFLYGYTF,TGTGCCAGCGGACACAGCTACAACTTCCTCTATGGCTACACCTTC